One sample yielded the 4 T cell receptor beta chains listed below, sequenced in a study of blood T cell repertoires in COVID-19. Data came from immunoSEQ multiplex PCR; TCRdb stores just in-frame clones and leaves some out. Of approximately 150,000 clones listed, around 87% are singletons. Sequencing was done on a sample of PBMCs or T cells enriched from blood (not recorded which). These receptors all come from a woman aged 40 to 50 who had been exposed to COVID-19.

V is TRBV5-4 and J is TRBJ1-2; 8 bases line up with TRBD1. CDR3 length: 17 residues. J lost 5 bases, V lost 4 bases, and 16 bases had no gene match. The germline V gene has CDR1 SGHNT and CDR2 YYREEE (reference sequence). The CDR3 reads CASSPADAGQGVYGYTF. The CDR3 DNA follows: TGTGCCAGCAGCCCTGCTGATGCAGGACAGGGCGTTTATGGCTACACCTTC.

The rearrangement links TRBV5-4 to TRBJ1-2, with D possibly being TRBD1 (6 bases). V lost 4 bases and J 2 bases, leaving 18 bases between the germline ends. CDR3 length: 16 amino acids. Germline-derived CDR1 and CDR2 are SGHNT and YYREEE (reference sequence). The CDR3 region is CASSPGWGHLNYGYTF. CDR3 sequence (DNA): TGTGCCAGCAGCCCTGGCTGGGGACACCTCAACTATGGCTACACCTTC. The full variable domain, with the rest looked up from reference TRBV5-4 and TRBJ1-2, is ETGVTQSPTHLIKTRGQQVTLRCSSQSGHNTVSWYQQALGQGPQFIFQYYREEENGRGNFPPRFSGLQFPNYSSELNVNALELDDSALYLCASSPGWGHLNYGYTFGSGTRLTVV.

This clone was picked up one time. This chain joins TRBV5-1 and TRBJ1-5, with D unresolved. The V gene's germline CDR1 is SGHRS and CDR2 YFSETQ. The V end was cut by 2 bases, the J end by 5 bases, with 8 bases between. The CDR3 is 13 amino acids. The CDR3 coding sequence is TGCGCCAGCAGCTTCCAACAAGATCAGCCCCAGCATTTT. Translation: CASSFQQDQPQHF.

CDR3: CASSEGRQATNYGYTF. The CDR3 DNA reads TGTGCCAGCAGTGAAGGAAGGCAGGCCACTAACTATGGCTACACCTTC. The chain is built from TRBV2 and TRBJ1-2, with D hard to call. This CDR3 is built from 16 residues. Trimming left V 1 base short and J 0 bases short, with 12 bases between. Germline CDR1 reads SNHLY; CDR2 reads FYNNEI. The full variable domain, with the rest looked up from reference TRBV2 and TRBJ1-2, is EPEVTQTPSHQVTQMGQEVILRCVPISNHLYFYWYRQILGQKVEFLVSFYNNEISEKSEIFDDQFSVERPDGSNFTLKIRSTKLEDSAMYFCASSEGRQATNYGYTFGSGTRLTVV.